The 25 T cell receptor beta chains listed next were all sequenced from one sample in a study of blood T cell repertoires in COVID-19 (dated by TCRdb to between 2020 and 2021). Library generation was performed with the immunoSEQ multiplex PCR assay. TCRdb stores this immuneACCESS table with in-frame sequences only. Part of the clones is absent; in the studies checked, under half of the shortfall reflects unresolved V genes, and no reason is known for the rest. The sample table holds around 320,000 clones, of which around 92% were seen once. The ten largest clonotypes hold under 3% of the sample. Sequencing was carried out using PBMCs or T cells enriched from blood (not recorded which). These TCRs come from a woman aged 45-65 years who had been exposed to COVID-19.

This chain joins TRBV5-1 and TRBJ2-7, with 11 bases matching TRBD2. The CDR3 has 16 residues. Germline V gene lookup returns CDR1 SGHRS and CDR2 YFSETQ. Trimming at V came to 3 bases and at J to 0 bases, leaving 5 bases not matched to a gene. The CDR3 loop is CASSSTSGGISYEQYF. DNA for the CDR3: TGCGCCAGCAGCTCCACTAGCGGGGGAATCTCCTACGAGCAGTACTTC.

The rearrangement joins TRBV19 to TRBJ2-7, with TRBD1 matching 7 bases. Unmatched junction bases numbered 7, after V lost 8 bases and J lost 3 bases. The germline V gene encodes CDR1 LNHDA and CDR2 SQIVND (reference sequence). The CDR3 extends over 13 amino acids. As DNA, the CDR3 is TGTGCCAGTTCGACAGGGAGCCACTACGAGCAGTACTTC. As protein: CASSTGSHYEQYF. The variable domain in full, with the rest retrieved from reference TRBV19 and TRBJ2-7, is DGGITQSPKYLFRKEGQNVTLSCEQNLNHDAMYWYRQDPGQGLRLIYYSQIVNDFQKGDIAEGYSVSREKKESFPLTVTSAQKNPTAFYLCASSTGSHYEQYFGPGTRLTVT.

The chain employs TRBV5-1 and TRBJ2-3; D not certain. Germline assignment: CDR1 SGHRS and CDR2 YFSETQ. Trimming removed 6 bases from V and 0 bases from J, with 5 bases in between. The CDR3 extends over 12 amino acids. The CDR3 DNA sequence: TGCGCCAGCATGACTAGCACAGATACGCAGTATTTT. It translates to CASMTSTDTQYF.

This clone appeared once. The chain has TRBV28 and TRBJ1-4, with 8 positions matching TRBD1. The CDR3 contains 15 residues. The germline V gene encodes CDR1 MDHEN and CDR2 SYDVKM. The trim removed 1 base at V and 8 bases at J, leaving 6 bases unmatched. Here the CDR3 DNA reads TGTGCCAGCAGTTTATCCACAGGGGGAGGAGAAAAACTGTTTTTT. The encoded protein is CASSLSTGGGEKLFF.

V is TRBV27 and J is TRBJ2-7; weak D call: TRBD2 (5 bases). V lost 0 bases, J lost 1 base, and 13 bases lay in between. This CDR3 is built from 16 residues. Germline-derived CDR1 and CDR2 are MNHEY and SMNVEV (reference sequence). DNA for the CDR3: TGTGCCAGCAGTTTATCTTGGGAGTTAGGGTCCTACGAGCAGTACTTC. Translating gives CASSLSWELGSYEQYF.

This rearrangement joins TRBV27 to TRBJ1-2, with 7 bases matching TRBD1. The CDR3 has 12 amino acids. Trimming removed 4 bases from V and 6 bases from J; junction bases left unmatched: 2. Germline CDR1 and CDR2: MNHEY and SMNVEV (reference sequence). CDR3: CASSYRGNGYTF. The CDR3 coding sequence is TGTGCCAGCAGTTACAGGGGCAATGGCTACACCTTC.

In its sample, this clone was seen once. This sequence joins TRBV4-1 and TRBJ2-2, with D possibly matching TRBD2 (6 bases). Trimming pared 0 bases from V and 1 base from J, leaving 9 bases between. The CDR3 has 16 residues. The germline CDR1 and CDR2 sequences are MGHRA and YSYEKL. CDR3 region: CASSQEGGRNTGELFF. Written as DNA, the CDR3 is TGCGCCAGCAGCCAAGAAGGAGGGAGGAACACCGGGGAGCTGTTTTTT.

The chain combines TRBV4-1 with TRBJ1-1; possible D gene TRBD1, 5 bases. The CDR3 is 15 amino acids. Trimming shortened V by 3 bases and J by 1 base, and 12 bases separated the two germline ends. The V gene's germline CDR1 is MGHRA and CDR2 YSYEKL. CDR3 protein: CASSQPGGRNTEAFF. CDR3 DNA sequence: TGCGCCAGCAGCCAGCCCGGGGGTAGGAACACTGAAGCTTTCTTT.

This sequence joins TRBV3-1 (or the pseudogene TRBV3-2) and TRBJ2-6, with a possible D match to TRBD2 (6 bases). Germline CDR1 is LGHDT and CDR2 is YNNKEL (reference sequence). The CDR3 spans 13 residues. CDR3 DNA sequence: TGTGCGAGCGGGCTCTCTGGGGCCAACGTCCTGACTTTC. This translates into CASGLSGANVLTF.

The chain carries TRBV5-1 and TRBJ2-7; D not resolved. The CDR3 loop spans 13 amino acids. V was cut by 5 bases and J by 1 base, with 10 bases left in between. Germline CDR1 reads SGHRS; CDR2 reads YFSETQ. The CDR3: CASRTTDSYEQYF. Written as DNA, the CDR3 is TGCGCCAGCAGGACAACGGATTCCTACGAGCAGTACTTC.

The chain links TRBV7-6 to TRBJ2-2, with 7 positions matching TRBD2. V lost 1 base, J lost 4 bases, and 3 bases stayed unmatched. CDR3 length: 15 amino acids. CDR1 is SGHVS, CDR2 FNYEAQ, per germline. For the CDR3, the DNA is TGTGCCAGCAGCTTAGAACTAGCGCTCACCGGGGAGCTGTTTTTT. Translation: CASSLELALTGELFF.

J is TRBJ2-3 and V is TRBV30; 8 bases align to TRBD2. This CDR3 contains 14 residues. CDR1 and CDR2 from the germline V gene are GTSNPN and SVGIG (reference sequence). V shed 3 bases, J shed 0 bases, and the junction held 2 bases outside the gene matches. The CDR3 region is CAWSGGGSTDTQYF. In DNA, the CDR3 is TGTGCCTGGAGCGGCGGGGGGAGCACAGATACGCAGTATTTT. The variable domain in full, completed from reference TRBV30 and TRBJ2-3, reads SQTIHQWPATLVQPVGSPLSLECTVEGTSNPNLYWYRQAAGRGLQLLFYSVGIGQISSEVPQNLSASRPQDRQFILSSKKLLLSDSGFYLCAWSGGGSTDTQYFGPGTRLTVL.

The rearrangement joins TRBV30 to TRBJ1-6; no firm D call. The CDR3 has 13 amino acids. CDR1 and CDR2 from the germline V gene are GTSNPN and SVGIG (reference sequence). Trimming shortened V by 8 bases and J by 6 bases, and 14 bases separated the two germline ends. CDR3 region: CAGQPATNSPLHF. The CDR3 DNA is TGTGCCGGGCAACCGGCGACTAATTCACCCCTCCACTTT.

The V and J genes are TRBV4-1 and TRBJ1-1; D not certain. The CDR3 loop spans 15 amino acids. V was clipped by 2 bases and J by 0 bases, with 10 bases between them. The germline gives CDR1 MGHRA, CDR2 YSYEKL. In DNA, the CDR3 is TGCGCCAGCAGCCAAATGACGGAGTTGAACACTGAAGCTTTCTTT. As protein: CASSQMTELNTEAFF.

The chain carries TRBV18 and TRBJ1-1, with TRBD1 as a possible D gene (5 bases). The CDR3 is 14 residues long. Germline values: CDR1 KGHSH, CDR2 LQKENI. The ends were cut back, 2 bases at V and 2 bases at J, with 9 bases in the middle. DNA of the CDR3: TGTGCCAGCTCACCAGCGGGGGGAAACACTGAAGCTTTCTTT. As protein: CASSPAGGNTEAFF.

In this sample, this clone turned up a few times. The V call is TRBV6-2 or TRBV6-3, the J call TRBJ2-3, with D possibly matching TRBD2 (6 bases). The CDR3 extends over 15 amino acids. Per germline, CDR1 MNHEY and CDR2 SVGEGT. V gave up 6 bases and J gave up 0 bases, with 13 bases separating them. The CDR3, as DNA: TGTGCCAGCAGCTTCAGAGGGACTAGCACAGATACGCAGTATTTT. Encoded protein: CASSFRGTSTDTQYF.

This clone was observed a few times. The J gene is TRBJ2-5, the V gene TRBV5-1; 8 nucleotides line up with TRBD2. Germline V gene data show CDR1 as SGHRS and CDR2 as YFSETQ. The CDR3 loop spans 16 amino acids. The V segment lost 4 bases and the J segment 5 bases; nucleotides outside the gene matches: 13. The CDR3 DNA sequence: TGCGCCAGCAGCGGACTAGCCTTGAGTCGAGCGGAGACCCAGTACTTC. It yields the protein CASSGLALSRAETQYF.

The chain links TRBV28 to TRBJ1-1; D not resolved. The CDR3 consists of 11 residues. Germline V CDR1 and CDR2: MDHEN, SYDVKM. The ends were cut back, 10 bases at V and 5 bases at J, with 11 bases in the middle. DNA of the CDR3: TGTGCCACCATTGGAGGGACTGAAGCTTTCTTT. Translated, it gives CATIGGTEAFF.

This chain joins TRBV7-9 and TRBJ2-5; TRBD2 aligns across 10 bases. Germline loops: CDR1 SEHNR, CDR2 FQNEAQ (reference sequence). V dropped 2 bases and J dropped 4; count of bases not matched to a gene: 1. The length of the CDR3 is 14 residues. For the CDR3, the DNA is TGTGCCAGCAGCTTATCTAGCGGGAGAGAGACCCAGTACTTC. This sequence encodes CASSLSSGRETQYF. The full variable domain, in which reference TRBV7-9 and TRBJ2-5 provide the parts outside the CDR3, is DTGVSQNPRHKITKRGQNVTFRCDPISEHNRLYWYRQTLGQGPEFLTYFQNEAQLEKSRLLSDRFSAERPKGSFSTLEIQRTEQGDSAMYLCASSLSSGRETQYFGPGTRLLVL.

V is TRBV6-1 and J is TRBJ2-1; 9 bases are shared with TRBD2. The CDR3 has 14 amino acids. CDR1 MNHNS and CDR2 SASEGT come from the germline V gene. With V trimmed by 3 bases and J by 7 bases, 4 bases remained unmatched. CDR3 sequence reads: CASSDLAGINEQFF. CDR3 nucleotide sequence: TGTGCCAGCAGTGACCTAGCGGGGATTAATGAGCAGTTCTTC.

The genes are TRBV19 and TRBJ2-5; TRBD2 might be the D (6 bases). CDR3 length: 13 residues. The V gene lost 5 bases and the J gene lost 2 bases, with 9 bases spanning the gap. Germline lookup yields CDR1 LNHDA and CDR2 SQIVND (reference sequence). The DNA for the CDR3 is TGTGCCAGTAGTCGGGGGTGGCAAGAGACCCAGTACTTC. Translation: CASSRGWQETQYF.

V and J are TRBV2 and TRBJ1-5; D gene uncertain. Trimming removed 1 base at V and 2 bases at J, with 9 bases between. Per germline, CDR1 SNHLY and CDR2 FYNNEI. CDR3 length equals 15 residues. CDR3 amino acids: CASSEGLSGNQPQHF. The CDR3 bases are TGTGCCAGCAGTGAAGGGCTCTCTGGCAATCAGCCCCAGCATTTT.

This chain uses TRBV7-9 with TRBJ2-7; 7 bases are a match to TRBD2. With V trimmed by 5 bases and J by 6 bases, 13 bases remained unmatched. This CDR3 is built from 15 residues. CDR1 is SEHNR and CDR2 is FQNEAQ in the germline V gene (reference sequence). Here the CDR3 reads CASSQLSGGRGEQYF. DNA for the CDR3: TGTGCCAGCAGCCAACTCTCGGGGGGACGTGGCGAGCAGTACTTC.

CDR3 nucleotides: TGTGCCAGCAGCCGGGGACAGACTAATGAAAAACTGTTTTTT. It codes for CASSRGQTNEKLFF. The rearrangement uses TRBV3-1 (or the pseudogene TRBV3-2) and TRBJ1-4, with TRBD1 matching 7 bases. The CDR3 spans 14 residues. V shed 4 bases and J 2 bases; nucleotides not matched to a gene: 1. Germline V gene data show CDR1 as LGHDT and CDR2 as YNNKEL (reference sequence).

This chain links TRBV5-1 with TRBJ2-7; D might be TRBD2 (6 bases). The CDR3 extends over 13 amino acids. Germline CDR1 and CDR2: SGHRS and YFSETQ. V was cut by 4 bases and J by 3 bases, with 11 bases left in between. In DNA form, the CDR3 reads TGCGCCAGCAGCCGACTGGGGGGCTACGAGCAGTACTTC. This sequence encodes CASSRLGGYEQYF.